The present T cell receptor (beta chain) was sequenced within a study of T cells in localized non-small cell lung cancer. Study-wide findings and caveats: A denser population of T cells in blood accompanied longer overall survival. Appearance in adjacent lung was seen for a median around 60 of the top 100 tumor clones. A single tumor region was sequenced, leaving heterogeneity possible. Measurement of T cell clonality placed uninvolved adjacent lung highest, above the level in tumor.

Using immunoSEQ multiplex PCR, the repertoire was profiled, and TCRdb retains in-frame clones only, with some absent. The table shows approximately 64,000 clones, with roughly 90% occurring only once. As regards this clone: Antigen specificity is unknown.

Looked up from germline, CDR1 is MNHNY and CDR2 is SVGAGI (reference sequence). The V segment lost 2 bases and the J segment 3 bases; nucleotides outside the gene matches: 4. The CDR3 spans 15 residues. The input for sequencing was peripheral blood, taken before any cancer treatment. The TCR comes from a woman aged 40-75 years with stage I lung adenocarcinoma. V gene TRBV6-6 combines with J gene TRBJ1-5; TRBD1 aligns across 7 bases. CDR3 residues: CASSYDGTDNQPQHF. CDR3 sequence (DNA): TGTGCCAGCAGTTACGATGGGACAGACAATCAGCCCCAGCATTTT.